The TCR beta chain described here comes from a study of blood T cell repertoires in COVID-19. Study details: Acute and convalescent COVID-19 specimens originated in the United States, Italy and Spain. From T cells, B-cell-depleted T cells, or PBMCs came the material, which was cDNA or gDNA.

This clone was observed a handful of times. Authors' methods: From reference gene primer amplification, estimates of nucleated cell counts were derived. The data were produced by immunoSEQ multiplex PCR, yet TCRdb's version contains in-frame clones alone and is incomplete. V and J calls and clone size follow that table, whereas D and trimming were derived from the DNA. The table lists some 69,000 clones, roughly four fifths of them singletons, with 1.5% to 2% in the top ten. The germline CDR1 and CDR2 sequences are KGHSH and LQKENI. V lost 3 bases and J lost 5, with 10 bases in between. The CDR3 contains 14 residues.

This sequence originates from a woman aged 55 to 70 with acute or convalescent COVID-19. Source material: peripheral blood. V usage is TRBV18 and J usage is TRBJ1-4; D is ambiguous. CDR3 nucleotides: TGTGCCAGCTCACCGGGCCTCTCAAATGAAAAACTGTTTTTT. The encoded protein is CASSPGLSNEKLFF. Based on the CDR3 plus reference TRBV18 and TRBJ1-4, the full variable domain is NAGVMQNPRHLVRRRGQEARLRCSPMKGHSHVYWYRQLPEEGLKFMVYLQKENIIDESGMPKERFSAEFPKEGPSILRIQQVVRGDSAAYFCASSPGLSNEKLFFGSGTQLSVL.